This TCR beta chain was captured in a study of cytomegalovirus exposure and HLA in healthy donors. General study results and limits: Rarity characterized most TCR sequences, yet some public TCRs appeared in many donors.

Profiled with immunoSEQ multiplex PCR; TCRdb holds only in-frame clones, not every one. The table has about 49,000 clones, nearly 95% seen once. To note about this clone: Its specificity is not known.

The receptor comes from a woman between 18 and 29 years old in good health and CMV-seropositive. The sample consisted of PBMCs.

The CDR3 reads CASSYGQTMNTEAFF. CDR3 coding DNA: TGTGCCAGCAGCTACGGACAGACCATGAACACTGAAGCTTTCTTT. J is TRBJ1-1 and V is TRBV11-3, with D possibly matching TRBD1 (6 bases). The CDR3 length is 15 residues. Trimming removed 4 bases from V and 0 bases from J, with 12 bases in between. The germline V gene encodes CDR1 SGHNT and CDR2 YENEEA. Variable domain in full (rest from reference TRBV11-3 and TRBJ1-1): EAGVVQSPRYKIIEKKQPVAFWCNPISGHNTLYWYLQNLGQGPELLIRYENEEAVDDSQLPKDRFSAERLKGVDSTLKIQPAELGDSAVYLCASSYGQTMNTEAFFGQGTRLTVV.